The rows below give T cell receptor beta chains drawn from one sample of a study of T cells expressing NK-cell markers. Reprocessing the 5' RACE reads, TCRdb reports a single entry for every CDR3 protein and omits DNA. The listing records around 550,000 distinct CDR3 sequences. Sequencing used blood T cells: a sorted CD56 or NKG2C T cell subset, CD4+ or CD8+ T cells, or bulk PBMC T cells (not recorded which). Receptor source: a man aged 18 to 29 in good health. Both conserved end residues are part of each CDR3. Fields, in order: V gene, J gene, CDR3 protein.

V gene: TRBV12-3/TRBV12-4
J gene: TRBJ2-5
CDR3 protein: CASRPAGGQDQGIETQYF

V gene: TRBV6-5
J gene: TRBJ2-1
CDR3 protein: CASSYSGGRTWDEQFF

V gene: TRBV20-1
J gene: TRBJ1-5
CDR3 protein: CSASPPGTGNQPQHF

V gene: TRBV7-2
J gene: TRBJ1-2
CDR3 protein: CASSTGGTGFYGYTF

V gene: TRBV7-9
J gene: TRBJ1-4
CDR3 protein: CASSLDDATNEKLFF

V gene: TRBV5-1
J gene: TRBJ1-1
CDR3 protein: CASSLISGVNTEAFF

V gene: TRBV5-1
J gene: TRBJ2-3
CDR3 protein: CASSSGLAGGWSTDTQYF

V gene: TRBV5-1
J gene: TRBJ2-5
CDR3 protein: CASSSQGTEIKETQYF

V gene: TRBV5-1
J gene: TRBJ2-7
CDR3 protein: CASSLDISGGSYEQYF

V gene: TRBV10-3
J gene: TRBJ2-7
CDR3 protein: CAISPGQSGEQYF

V gene: TRBV5-4
J gene: TRBJ2-2
CDR3 protein: CASSLAGLAGVYDTGELFF

V gene: TRBV3-1
J gene: TRBJ2-2
CDR3 protein: CASSQDGTKPGELFF

V gene: TRBV5-1
J gene: TRBJ2-4
CDR3 protein: CASSLVASGSVQYF

V gene: TRBV5-1
J gene: TRBJ2-1
CDR3 protein: CASSLGTPSYNEQFF

V gene: TRBV6-1
J gene: TRBJ2-1
CDR3 protein: CASSVYRSSYNEQFF

V gene: TRBV7-2
J gene: TRBJ2-1
CDR3 protein: CASSFMGQGREFF

V gene: TRBV28
J gene: TRBJ1-2
CDR3 protein: CASSLQAFVGYTF

V gene: TRBV9
J gene: TRBJ1-1
CDR3 protein: CASSDGQGVNTEAFF

V gene: TRBV12-3/TRBV12-4
J gene: TRBJ2-3
CDR3 protein: CASSILAHPDTQYF

V gene: TRBV20-1
J gene: TRBJ1-5
CDR3 protein: CSADDRPGQPQHF

V gene: TRBV29-1
J gene: TRBJ2-3
CDR3 protein: CSVVRVYPEAAPDTQYF

V gene: TRBV7-9
J gene: TRBJ2-1
CDR3 protein: CASSLGAGGVYNEQFF

V gene: TRBV12-3/TRBV12-4
J gene: TRBJ1-5
CDR3 protein: CASSADRGGNQPQHF

V gene: TRBV5-1
J gene: TRBJ2-5
CDR3 protein: CASSLFARKSQETQYF

V gene: TRBV11-2
J gene: TRBJ2-5
CDR3 protein: CASSSGLGIQETQYF

V gene: TRBV5-1
J gene: TRBJ1-1
CDR3 protein: CASSLDMMGRRGAFF

V gene: TRBV12-3/TRBV12-4
J gene: TRBJ2-4
CDR3 protein: CASRTGFKNIQYF

V gene: TRBV6-5
J gene: TRBJ1-2
CDR3 protein: CASRKGSGFLEDGYTF

V gene: TRBV20-1
J gene: TRBJ2-5
CDR3 protein: CSASQRQGATPMKETQYF

V gene: TRBV6-2/TRBV6-3
J gene: TRBJ2-7
CDR3 protein: CASSYSTGRHEQYF

V gene: TRBV5-1
J gene: TRBJ2-3
CDR3 protein: CASSLPSGSGDTQYF

V gene: TRBV29-1
J gene: TRBJ2-5
CDR3 protein: CSVVGSRGFQETQYF

V gene: TRBV28
J gene: TRBJ2-7
CDR3 protein: CASSFAGGGSYEQYF

V gene: TRBV5-1
J gene: TRBJ1-2
CDR3 protein: CASRDTGGNNYGYTF

V gene: TRBV7-8
J gene: TRBJ2-3
CDR3 protein: CASSLDRQGARTDTQYF

V gene: TRBV11-3
J gene: TRBJ1-4
CDR3 protein: CASTASGKGDEKLFF

V gene: TRBV12-3/TRBV12-4
J gene: TRBJ2-1
CDR3 protein: CASSLYRGTASGRGAEQFF